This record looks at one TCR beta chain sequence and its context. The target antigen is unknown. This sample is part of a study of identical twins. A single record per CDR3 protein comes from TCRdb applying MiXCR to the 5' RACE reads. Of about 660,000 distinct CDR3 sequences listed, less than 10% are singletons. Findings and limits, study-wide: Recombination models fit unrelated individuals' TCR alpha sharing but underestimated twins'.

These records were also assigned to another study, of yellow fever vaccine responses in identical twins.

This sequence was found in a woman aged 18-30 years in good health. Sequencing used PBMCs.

Here the CDR3 DNA reads TGTGCCAGCAGCCAGCCTGGGGCGGGTACTGAAGCTTTCTTT. It encodes CASSQPGAGTEAFF. The chain carries TRBV4-2 and TRBJ1-1, with TRBD1 as a possible D gene (5 bases). The ends were cut back, 3 bases at V and 5 bases at J, with 13 bases in the middle. Germline V gene lookup returns CDR1 LGHNA and CDR2 YNFKEQ. The CDR3 is 14 residues long.